This T cell receptor (beta chain) was documented in a study of blood T cell repertoires in COVID-19. The wider study: Italy, Spain and the United States were the sources of the convalescent and acute COVID-19 samples. T cells, B-cell-depleted T cells, or PBMCs supplied cDNA or gDNA.

The CDR3 consists of 17 residues. Germline CDR1 SGHRS, CDR2 YFSETQ. J lost 0 bases, V lost 3 bases, and 8 bases had no gene match. In the original processing: Reference gene primer amplification in the assay estimated nucleated cell counts. Measured with immunoSEQ multiplex PCR; TCRdb has only the in-frame clones, and not every one. V and J calls and clone size are those listed in that table; D and trimming were worked out from the DNA. The sample lists roughly 130,000 clones; roughly 84% were seen once. The sample taken for sequencing was peripheral blood. The receptor was isolated from a woman between 25 and 40 years old who had recovered from COVID-19. This chain links TRBV5-1 with TRBJ2-3, with 9 bases lining up with TRBD2. The CDR3: CASSYLRGGDSTDTQYF. CDR3 bases: TGCGCCAGCAGCTACCTTCGCGGGGGGGATAGCACAGATACGCAGTATTTT.